These T cell receptor beta chains were read from a single sample in a study of T cells after posttransplantation cyclophosphamide. The table came from immunoSEQ multiplex PCR; TCRdb's copy has only in-frame clones and leaves some out. This table has about 15,000 clones, around nine tenths appearing once. Sample: CD4+ T cells sorted from blood, taken after allogeneic stem cell transplant with posttransplant cyclophosphamide. These TCRs come from a male patient in his sixties who received an allogeneic stem cell transplant from a related donor and was CMV-positive. T cells may partly derive from the graft donor. Both conserved end residues are part of each CDR3. D genes are given only for firm matches. Size tells how often a clone was seen (once, few, many) or the class of an expanded clone, and some rows leave it out.

j_call | v_call | d_call | clone_size | cdr3_aa | cdr3_nt
TRBJ2-7 | TRBV11-3 | TRBD1 | NA | CASSLGGQGSYEQYF | TGTGCCAGCAGCTTAGGGGGACAGGGGTCCTACGAGCAGTACTTC
TRBJ2-7 | TRBV7-2 | TRBD2 | NA | CASSSAPGRTYEQYF | TGTGCCAGCAGCTCGGCCCCCGGGAGGACCTACGAGCAGTACTTC
TRBJ2-2 | TRBV9 | TRBD1 | NA | CASSVSDRGNAGELFF | TGTGCCAGCAGCGTCTCGGACAGGGGAAACGCCGGGGAGCTGTTTTTT
TRBJ2-1 | TRBV9 | TRBD2 | NA | CASSHGLAGANEQFF | TGTGCCAGCAGCCACGGACTAGCGGGGGCCAATGAGCAGTTCTTC
TRBJ2-7 | TRBV27 | TRBD2 | NA | CASQLAGGYEQYF | TGTGCCAGCCAACTAGCGGGGGGCTACGAGCAGTACTTC
TRBJ2-7 | TRBV21-1 | NA | NA | CASNQEGDREYEQYF | TGTGCCAGCAACCAAGAGGGGGACAGGGAATACGAGCAGTACTTC
TRBJ2-3 | TRBV5-1 | NA | NA | CASSLTGPDTQYF | TGCGCCAGCAGCTTGACAGGGCCAGATACGCAGTATTTT
TRBJ1-2 | TRBV7-3 | TRBD1 | NA | CASSPQGDYGYTF | TGTGCCAGCAGCCCACAGGGGGACTATGGCTACACCTTC
TRBJ2-6 | TRBV6-1 | TRBD1 | NA | CASSDGTGVTGANVLTF | TGTGCCAGCAGTGATGGGACAGGGGTAACTGGGGCCAACGTCCTGACTTTC
TRBJ2-5 | TRBV19 | TRBD2 | NA | CATRTSGGAGETQYF | TGTGCCACCAGGACTAGCGGGGGGGCAGGGGAGACCCAGTACTTC
TRBJ2-3 | TRBV7-9 | NA | NA | CASSFQGTDTQYF | TGTGCCAGCAGCTTTCAGGGAACAGATACGCAGTATTTT
TRBJ2-5 | TRBV5-1 | TRBD1 | NA | CASSLGTGGQETQYF | TGCGCCAGCAGCTTAGGGACAGGGGGCCAAGAGACCCAGTACTTC
TRBJ2-7 | TRBV5-1 | NA | NA | CASSPTTAGSSYEQYF | TGCGCCAGCAGCCCTACAACGGCGGGAAGCTCCTACGAGCAGTACTTC
TRBJ2-5 | TRBV7-9 | TRBD1 | once | CASQGATKETQYF | TGTGCCAGCCAGGGGGCGACCAAAGAGACCCAGTACTTC
TRBJ1-6 | TRBV4-2 | NA | NA | CASSQDRGSYSPLHF | TGTGCCAGCAGCCAAGACAGGGGAAGCTACTCACCCCTCCACTTT
TRBJ1-5 | TRBV7-3 | TRBD1 | NA | CASSLGDRGQPQHF | TGTGCCAGCAGCTTGGGGGACAGGGGTCAGCCCCAGCATTTT
TRBJ2-5 | TRBV4-1 | TRBD2 | NA | CASSASGSETQYF | TGCGCCAGCAGCGCCAGCGGGAGTGAGACCCAGTACTTC